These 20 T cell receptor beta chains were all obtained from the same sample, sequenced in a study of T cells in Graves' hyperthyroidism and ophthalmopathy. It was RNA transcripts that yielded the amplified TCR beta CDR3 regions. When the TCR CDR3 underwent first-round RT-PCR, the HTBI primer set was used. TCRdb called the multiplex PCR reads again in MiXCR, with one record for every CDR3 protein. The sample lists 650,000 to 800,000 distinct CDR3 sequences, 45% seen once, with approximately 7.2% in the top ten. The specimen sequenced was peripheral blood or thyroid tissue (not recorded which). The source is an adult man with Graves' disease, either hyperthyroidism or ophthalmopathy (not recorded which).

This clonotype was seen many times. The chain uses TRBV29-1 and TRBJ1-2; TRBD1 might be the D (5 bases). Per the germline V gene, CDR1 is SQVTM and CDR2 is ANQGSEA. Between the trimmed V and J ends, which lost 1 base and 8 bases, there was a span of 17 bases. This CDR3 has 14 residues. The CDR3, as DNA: TGCAGCGTTGAAGTGGATGCGGGGGTCGGCGGCTACACCTTC. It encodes CSVEVDAGVGGYTF.

The CDR3 DNA follows: TGCAGCATAAGGACAACTAATGAAAAACTGTTTTTT. Protein product: CSIRTTNEKLFF. The rearrangement joins TRBV29-1 to TRBJ1-4; no reliable D call. Trimming took 8 bases from V and 0 from J, leaving 7 bases between them. The CDR3 contains 12 residues. From germline, CDR1 is SQVTM and CDR2 ANQGSEA.

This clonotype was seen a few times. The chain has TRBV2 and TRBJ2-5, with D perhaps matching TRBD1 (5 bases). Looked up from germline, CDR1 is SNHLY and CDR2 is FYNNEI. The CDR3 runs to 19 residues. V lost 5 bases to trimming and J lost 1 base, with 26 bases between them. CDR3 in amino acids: CASSYSNPWATASQETQYF. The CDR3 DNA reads TGTGCCAGCAGTTACTCGAATCCTTGGGCGACAGCAAGCCAAGAGACCCAGTACTTC.

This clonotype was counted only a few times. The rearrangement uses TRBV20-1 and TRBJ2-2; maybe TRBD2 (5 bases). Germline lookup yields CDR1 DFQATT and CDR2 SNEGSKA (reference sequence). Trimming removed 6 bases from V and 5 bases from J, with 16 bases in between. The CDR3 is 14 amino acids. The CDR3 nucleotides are TGCAGTGCAAACTCGGACTCCCGGACCGGGGAGCTGTTTTTT. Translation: CSANSDSRTGELFF.

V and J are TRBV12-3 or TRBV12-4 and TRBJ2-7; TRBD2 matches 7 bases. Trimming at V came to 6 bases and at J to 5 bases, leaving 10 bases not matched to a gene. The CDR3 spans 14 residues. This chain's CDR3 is CASRPGTSANEQYF. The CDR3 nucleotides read TGTGCCAGCAGGCCCGGAACTAGCGCCAACGAGCAGTACTTC.

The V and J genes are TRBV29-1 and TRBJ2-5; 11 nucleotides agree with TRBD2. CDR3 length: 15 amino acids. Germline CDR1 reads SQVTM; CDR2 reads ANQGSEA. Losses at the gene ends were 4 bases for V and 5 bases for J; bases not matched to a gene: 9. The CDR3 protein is CSVGTTSGSMETQYF. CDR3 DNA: TGCAGCGTTGGGACAACTAGCGGGAGTATGGAGACCCAGTACTTC.

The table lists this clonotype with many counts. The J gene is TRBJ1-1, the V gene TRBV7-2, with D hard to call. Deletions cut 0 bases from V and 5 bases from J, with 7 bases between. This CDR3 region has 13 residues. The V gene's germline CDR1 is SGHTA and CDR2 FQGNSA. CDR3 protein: CASSLAPETEAFF. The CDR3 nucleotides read TGTGCCAGCAGCTTAGCCCCTGAGACTGAAGCTTTCTTT.

The CDR3 DNA follows: TGCAGTGCTAGAGATGGAGGGGGGGCTGAAAAACTGTTTTTT. Protein: CSARDGGGAEKLFF. The V gene is TRBV20-1, the J gene TRBJ1-4, with D possibly matching TRBD1 (6 bases). The CDR3 extends over 14 amino acids. Trimming left V 0 bases short and J 7 bases short, with 12 bases between. The V gene's germline CDR1 is DFQATT and CDR2 SNEGSKA (reference sequence).

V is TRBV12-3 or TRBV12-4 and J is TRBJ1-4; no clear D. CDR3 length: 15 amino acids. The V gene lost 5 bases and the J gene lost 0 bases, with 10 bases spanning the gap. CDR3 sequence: CASSEGFPTNEKLFF. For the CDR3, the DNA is TGTGCCAGCAGTGAAGGGTTCCCAACTAATGAAAAACTGTTTTTT.

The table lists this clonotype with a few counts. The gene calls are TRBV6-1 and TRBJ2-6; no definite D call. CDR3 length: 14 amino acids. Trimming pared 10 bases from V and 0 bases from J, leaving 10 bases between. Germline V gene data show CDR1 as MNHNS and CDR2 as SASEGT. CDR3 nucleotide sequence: TGTGCCACGCAGATCCCCTCTGGGGCCAACGTCCTGACTTTC. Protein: CATQIPSGANVLTF.

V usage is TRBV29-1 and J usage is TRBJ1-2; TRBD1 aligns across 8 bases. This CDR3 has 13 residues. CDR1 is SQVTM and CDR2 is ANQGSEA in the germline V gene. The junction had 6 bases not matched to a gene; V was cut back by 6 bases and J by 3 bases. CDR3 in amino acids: CSVGQGADYGYTF. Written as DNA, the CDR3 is TGCAGCGTGGGCCAGGGGGCTGACTATGGCTACACCTTC.

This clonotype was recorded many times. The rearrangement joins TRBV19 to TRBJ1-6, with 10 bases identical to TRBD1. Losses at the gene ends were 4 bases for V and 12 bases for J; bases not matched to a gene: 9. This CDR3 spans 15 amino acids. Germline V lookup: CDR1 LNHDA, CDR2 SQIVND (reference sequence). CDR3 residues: CASSRPGQGHRPLHF. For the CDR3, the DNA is TGTGCCAGTAGTAGACCGGGACAGGGGCATCGACCCCTCCACTTT.

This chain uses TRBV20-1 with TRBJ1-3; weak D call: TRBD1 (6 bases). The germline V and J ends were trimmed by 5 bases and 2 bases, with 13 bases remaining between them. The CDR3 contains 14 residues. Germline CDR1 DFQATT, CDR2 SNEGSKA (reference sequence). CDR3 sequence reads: CSAQRGRAGNTIYF. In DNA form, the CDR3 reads TGCAGTGCTCAAAGGGGGAGAGCTGGAAACACCATATATTTT.

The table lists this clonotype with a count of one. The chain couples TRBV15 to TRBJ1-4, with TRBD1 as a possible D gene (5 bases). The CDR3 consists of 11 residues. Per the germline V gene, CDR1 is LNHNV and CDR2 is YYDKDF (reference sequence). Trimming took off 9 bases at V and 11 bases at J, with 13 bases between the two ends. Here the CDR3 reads CATEGDGKLFF. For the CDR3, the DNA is TGTGCCACGGAAGGGGATGGGAAACTGTTTTTT.

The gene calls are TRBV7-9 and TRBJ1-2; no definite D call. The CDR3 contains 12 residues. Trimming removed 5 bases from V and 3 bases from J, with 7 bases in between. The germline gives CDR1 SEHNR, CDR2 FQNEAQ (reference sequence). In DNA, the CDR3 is TGTGCCAGCAGCGCAACTGACTATGGCTACACCTTC. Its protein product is CASSATDYGYTF.

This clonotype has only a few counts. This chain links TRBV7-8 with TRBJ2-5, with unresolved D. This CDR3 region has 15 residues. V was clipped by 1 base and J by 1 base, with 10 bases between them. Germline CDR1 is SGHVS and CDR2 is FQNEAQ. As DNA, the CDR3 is TGTGCCAGCAGCTTAGAGGCACAGATCCAAGAGACCCAGTACTTC. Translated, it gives CASSLEAQIQETQYF.

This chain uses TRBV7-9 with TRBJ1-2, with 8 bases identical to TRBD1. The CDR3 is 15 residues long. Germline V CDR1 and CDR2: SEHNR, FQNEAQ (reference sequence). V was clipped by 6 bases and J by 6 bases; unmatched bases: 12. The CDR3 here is CASRAGTGLEDGYTF. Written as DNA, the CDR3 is TGTGCCAGCAGGGCCGGGACAGGCCTCGAGGATGGCTACACCTTC. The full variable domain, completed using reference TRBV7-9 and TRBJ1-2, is DTGVSQNPRHKITKRGQNVTFRCDPISEHNRLYWYRQTLGQGPEFLTYFQNEAQLEKSRLLSDRFSAERPKGSFSTLEIQRTEQGDSAMYLCASRAGTGLEDGYTFGSGTRLTVV.

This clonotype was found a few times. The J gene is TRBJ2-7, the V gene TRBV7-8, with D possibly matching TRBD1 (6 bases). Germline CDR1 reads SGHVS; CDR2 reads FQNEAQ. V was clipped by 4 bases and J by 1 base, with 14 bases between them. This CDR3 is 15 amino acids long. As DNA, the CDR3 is TGTGCCAGCAGCTCCAACCCGAGGGGGTCCTACGAGCAGTACTTC. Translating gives CASSSNPRGSYEQYF.

The CDR3 loop is CSFPGTAYGYTF. CDR3 DNA sequence: TGCAGCTTTCCCGGGACGGCGTATGGCTACACCTTC. The chain employs TRBV29-1 and TRBJ1-2; TRBD1 is a possible D gene (5 bases). With 8 bases removed from V and 5 bases from J, the gap between germline ends came to 15 bases. CDR1 and CDR2 from the germline V gene are SQVTM and ANQGSEA. The CDR3 is made up of 12 amino acids. Combining the CDR3 with reference TRBV29-1 and TRBJ1-2 gives the whole variable domain SAVISQKPSRDICQRGTSLTIQCQVDSQVTMMFWYRQQPGQSLTLIATANQGSEATYESGFVIDKFPISRPNLTFSTLTVSNMSPEDSSIYLCSFPGTAYGYTFGSGTRLTVV.

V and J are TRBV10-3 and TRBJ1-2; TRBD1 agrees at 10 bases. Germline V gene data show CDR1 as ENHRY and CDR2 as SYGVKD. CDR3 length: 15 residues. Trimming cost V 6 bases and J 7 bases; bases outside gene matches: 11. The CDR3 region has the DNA TGTGCCATCAGCGCCGGGACAGGGGTGTCTGGTGGCTACACCTTC. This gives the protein CAISAGTGVSGGYTF.